The rows below give T cell receptor beta chains drawn from one sample of a study of cytomegalovirus exposure and HLA in healthy donors. Profiling relied on immunoSEQ multiplex PCR, and the TCRdb table lists in-frame clones only, not all of them. The data show 55,000 to 70,000 clones, roughly 84% seen once. The sample consisted of PBMCs. These receptors were collected from a human donor in good health. CDR3s include the opening cysteine and the closing phenylalanine or tryptophan. D genes are given only for firm matches. Rows may omit the clone size; those that give it use once, few, many or a size class.

J gene	CDR3 length	D gene	clone size	V gene	CDR3 protein	CDR3 DNA
TRBJ2-5	17	TRBD2	NA	TRBV19	CASSIVREGQRRETQYF	TGTGCCAGTAGTATAGTGCGGGAGGGCCAGAGAAGAGAGACCCAGTACTTC
TRBJ1-6	14	NA	NA	TRBV27	CASSLTGINSPLHF	TGTGCCAGCAGTTTGACAGGAATTAATTCACCCCTCCACTTT
TRBJ2-7	12	NA	once	TRBV28	CASSLVLYEQYF	TGTGCCAGCAGTTTAGTTCTCTACGAGCAGTACTTC
TRBJ2-1	15	NA	NA	TRBV7-3	CASSSSSGFYNEQFF	TGTGCCAGCAGCTCCTCCAGCGGGTTCTACAATGAGCAGTTCTTC
TRBJ2-2	15	TRBD2	NA	TRBV6-5	CASKRGGQVTGELFF	TGTGCCAGCAAGCGGGGGGGGCAGGTTACCGGGGAGCTGTTTTTT
TRBJ2-7	14	TRBD2	NA	TRBV28	CASSLLAGVYEQYF	TGTGCCAGCAGTTTACTAGCGGGAGTCTACGAGCAGTACTTC
TRBJ1-1	11	NA	NA	TRBV20-1	CSASDNSEAFF	TGCAGTGCTAGTGACAACTCGGAAGCTTTCTTT
TRBJ2-3	18	TRBD2	NA	TRBV4-2	CASSQEVFGGRGADTQYF	TGTGCCAGCAGCCAAGAAGTCTTTGGTGGGCGGGGGGCAGATACGCAGTATTTT
TRBJ2-1	17	NA	NA	TRBV7-8	CASSLARLATFSREQFF	TGTGCCAGCAGCTTAGCCAGGCTAGCTACTTTTTCAAGGGAGCAGTTCTTC
TRBJ1-1	17	TRBD1	NA	TRBV5-4	CASSKKKETGLNTEAFF	TGTGCCAGCAGCAAAAAGAAAGAGACAGGGCTGAACACTGAAGCTTTCTTT
TRBJ2-3	12	NA	few	TRBV5-5	CASSLNPGQQYF	TGTGCCAGCAGCTTAAACCCTGGACAGCAGTATTTT
TRBJ2-7	15	TRBD1	NA	TRBV7-2	CASSFAPSGGYEQYF	TGTGCCAGCAGCTTCGCCCCGTCAGGGGGTTACGAGCAGTACTTC
TRBJ2-1	16	TRBD2	NA	TRBV19	CASSSLPGLAVSEQFF	TGTGCCAGTAGTTCTCTACCGGGACTAGCTGTCAGTGAGCAGTTCTTC
TRBJ1-6	17	TRBD1	NA	TRBV4-3	CASSQDRQGVSNSPLHF	TGCGCCAGCAGCCAAGATAGACAGGGCGTGAGTAATTCACCCCTCCACTTT
TRBJ2-3	15	TRBD2	medium-sized	TRBV6-4	CASSDSLAGADTQYF	TGTGCCAGCAGTGACTCACTAGCGGGAGCAGATACGCAGTATTTT
TRBJ1-2	16	TRBD1	NA	TRBV7-2	CASSLGPPGQGYGYTF	TGTGCCAGCAGCTTAGGACCACCGGGACAGGGGTATGGCTACACCTTC
TRBJ1-2	15	NA	NA	TRBV11-2	CASSSYPLRQYGYTF	TGTGCCAGCAGCTCCTACCCACTCCGACAGTATGGCTACACCTTC
TRBJ2-1	15	TRBD2	few	TRBV27	CASTYSGRSWNEQFF	TGTGCCAGCACCTACTCCGGGAGGTCGTGGAATGAGCAGTTCTTC
TRBJ1-2	14	TRBD1	NA	TRBV7-2	CASSTPGQAFGYTF	TGTGCCAGCAGCACACCGGGACAGGCGTTCGGCTACACCTTC
TRBJ2-5	13	NA	NA	TRBV30	CAWKTRPFETQYF	TGTGCCTGGAAGACTAGACCGTTTGAGACCCAGTACTTC
TRBJ1-1	17	NA	NA	TRBV30	CAWTAGLVRPLSVKAFF	TGTGCCTGGACCGCAGGGCTTGTTCGGCCTCTCTCCGTCAAAGCTTTCTTT
TRBJ2-2	15	TRBD1	NA	TRBV4-2	CASSQGDRGPGELFF	TGTGCCAGCAGCCAAGGAGACAGGGGGCCCGGGGAGCTGTTTTTT